This T cell receptor (beta chain) is drawn from a study of blood T cells in healthy people across ages. Study results and limitations: Roughly linear declines in TCR beta diversity per million T cells occurred with age. Considered underestimates were the diversity estimates obtained from one million T cells.

Then a second PCR, running about 6 to 11 cycles, was carried out with a sample-barcoded 5' primer and a J-beta primer mix. Sequencing recovered at least 2.5 million CDR3-containing paired-end reads from each sample. TCRdb processed the 5' RACE reads anew with MiXCR; each CDR3 protein has one entry. This table has hundreds of thousands of distinct CDR3 sequences, around 31% appearing once. Per individual sample, total RNA of at least 5 micrograms was extracted. Germline V gene data show CDR1 as SGHRS and CDR2 as YFSETQ. Trimming removed 3 bases from V and 5 bases from J; junction bases left unmatched: 9. The CDR3 sequence is 15 residues long. This clonotype showed up many times. The antigen remains undetermined.

V usage is TRBV5-1 and J usage is TRBJ1-1; 8 bases line up with TRBD1. This clonotype originated in a woman older than 75 in good health. The sequencing input was blood. The DNA of the CDR3 is TGCGCCAGCAGCTCCTTAGGACAGGGCCGAACTGAAGCTTTCTTT. Translation gives CASSSLGQGRTEAFF. The complete variable domain, with remaining parts taken from reference TRBV5-1 and TRBJ1-1, reads KAGVTQTPRYLIKTRGQQVTLSCSPISGHRSVSWYQQTPGQGLQFLFEYFSETQRNKGNFPGRFSGRQFSNSRSEMNVSTLELGDSALYLCASSSLGQGRTEAFFGQGTRLTVV.